One T cell receptor beta chain is described in this entry. This record belongs to a study of blood T cells in healthy people across ages. The use of a sample-barcoded 5' primer and a J-beta primer mix characterized a second PCR of roughly 6 to 11 cycles. Each CDR3 protein gets one entry after TCRdb re-called the 5' RACE reads with MiXCR. The sample records just under 750,000 distinct CDR3 sequences, roughly 20% being singletons. Germline CDR1 reads SGHVS; CDR2 reads FQNEAQ. The germline V and J ends were trimmed by 1 base and 1 base, with 8 bases remaining between them. The CDR3 spans 16 residues. This receptor was obtained from a man aged 65 to 79 in good health. Sequenced material: blood. The rearrangement joins TRBV7-8 to TRBJ1-6, with a possible D match to TRBD1 (5 bases). The CDR3 spells CASSLGGGSYNSPLHF. CDR3 DNA: TGTGCCAGCAGCTTAGGCGGGGGTTCCTATAATTCACCCCTCCACTTT.